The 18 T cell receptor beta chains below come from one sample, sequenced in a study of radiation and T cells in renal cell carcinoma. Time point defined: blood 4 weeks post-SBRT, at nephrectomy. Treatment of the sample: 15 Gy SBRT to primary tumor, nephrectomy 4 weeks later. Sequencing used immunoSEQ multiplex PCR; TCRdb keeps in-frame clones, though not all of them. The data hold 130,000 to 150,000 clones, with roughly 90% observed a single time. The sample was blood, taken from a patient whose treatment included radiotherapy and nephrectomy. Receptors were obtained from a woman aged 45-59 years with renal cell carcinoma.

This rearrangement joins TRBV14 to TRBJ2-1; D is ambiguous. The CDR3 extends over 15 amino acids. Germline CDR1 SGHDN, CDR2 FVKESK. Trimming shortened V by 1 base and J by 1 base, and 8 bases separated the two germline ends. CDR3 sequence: CASSQVGGSYNEQFF. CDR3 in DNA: TGTGCCAGCAGCCAAGTTGGCGGATCCTACAATGAGCAGTTCTTC. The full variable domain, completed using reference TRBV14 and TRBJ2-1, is EAGVTQFPSHSVIEKGQTVTLRCDPISGHDNLYWYRRVMGKEIKFLLHFVKESKQDESGMPNNRFLAERTGGTYSTLKVQPAELEDSGVYFCASSQVGGSYNEQFFGPGTRLTVL.

CDR3 region: CASSLAGGGTETQYF. The DNA of the CDR3 is TGCGCCAGCAGCTTGGCGGGGGGAGGCACAGAGACCCAGTACTTC. V gene TRBV5-1 combines with J gene TRBJ2-5; 7 bases are a match to TRBD2. V shed 0 bases and J 4 bases; nucleotides not matched to a gene: 6. The germline V gene has CDR1 SGHRS and CDR2 YFSETQ. There are 15 residues in the CDR3.

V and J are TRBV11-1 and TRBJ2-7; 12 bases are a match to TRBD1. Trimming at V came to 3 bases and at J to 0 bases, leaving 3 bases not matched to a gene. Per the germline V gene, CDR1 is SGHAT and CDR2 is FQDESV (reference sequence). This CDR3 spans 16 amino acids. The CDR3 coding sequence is TGTGCCAGCAGCTTCGGGACAGGGGGCAGCTCCTACGAGCAGTACTTC. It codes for CASSFGTGGSSYEQYF.

CDR3 protein: CASSFGQNTRANVLTF. In DNA, the CDR3 is TGTGCCAGCAGCTTCGGACAAAATACTCGGGCCAACGTCCTGACTTTC. The chain has TRBV7-8 and TRBJ2-6, with TRBD1 as a possible D gene (5 bases). The CDR3 is 16 amino acids. The germline V gene encodes CDR1 SGHVS and CDR2 FQNEAQ. Between the trimmed V and J ends, which lost 3 bases and 5 bases, there was a span of 14 bases. The variable domain in full, completed from reference TRBV7-8 and TRBJ2-6, reads GAGVSQSPRYKVAKRGQDVALRCDPISGHVSLFWYQQALGQGPEFLTYFQNEAQLDKSGLPSDRFFAERPEGSVSTLKIQRTQQEDSAVYLCASSFGQNTRANVLTFGAGSRLTVL.

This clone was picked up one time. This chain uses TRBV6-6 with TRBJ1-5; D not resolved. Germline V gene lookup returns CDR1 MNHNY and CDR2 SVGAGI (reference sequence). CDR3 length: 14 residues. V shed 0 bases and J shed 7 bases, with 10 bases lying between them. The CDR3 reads CASSYSDRGQPQHF. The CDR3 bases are TGTGCCAGCAGTTACTCGGACCGAGGGCAGCCCCAGCATTTT.

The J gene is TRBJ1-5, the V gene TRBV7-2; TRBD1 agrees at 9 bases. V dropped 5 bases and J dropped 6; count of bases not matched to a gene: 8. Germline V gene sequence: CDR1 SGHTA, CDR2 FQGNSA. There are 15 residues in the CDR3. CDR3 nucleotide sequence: TGTGCCAGCAGCCTAGACAGGGGGTATCGTCAGCCCCAGCATTTT. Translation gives CASSLDRGYRQPQHF.

CDR3 coding DNA: TGTGCCAGCAGACGGACTAGCGGGAGAGCAGATACGCAGTATTTT. Translation gives CASRRTSGRADTQYF. The J gene is TRBJ2-3, the V gene TRBV28; 13 bases are a match to TRBD2. V trimming: 6 bases; J trimming: 4 bases; junction bases outside the gene matches: 4. There are 15 residues in the CDR3. Germline V gives CDR1 MDHEN, CDR2 SYDVKM.

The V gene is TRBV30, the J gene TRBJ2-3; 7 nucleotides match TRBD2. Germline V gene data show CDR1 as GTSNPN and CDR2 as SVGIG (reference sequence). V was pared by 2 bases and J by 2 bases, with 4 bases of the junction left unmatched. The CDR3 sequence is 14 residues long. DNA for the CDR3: TGTGCCTGGAGTTGGAGCGGGGTCACAGATACGCAGTATTTT. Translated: CAWSWSGVTDTQYF.

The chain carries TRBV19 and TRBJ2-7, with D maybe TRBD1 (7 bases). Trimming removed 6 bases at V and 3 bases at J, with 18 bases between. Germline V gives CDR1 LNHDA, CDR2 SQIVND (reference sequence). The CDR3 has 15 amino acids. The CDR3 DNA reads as TGTGCCAGTAGCCCCGGCGGGACAGAGTTCTACGAGCAGTACTTC. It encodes CASSPGGTEFYEQYF.

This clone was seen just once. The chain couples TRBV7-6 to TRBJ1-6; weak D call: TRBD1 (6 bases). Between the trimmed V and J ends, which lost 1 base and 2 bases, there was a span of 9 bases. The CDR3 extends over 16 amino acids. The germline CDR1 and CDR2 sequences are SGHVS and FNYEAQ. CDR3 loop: CASSLEAGAYNSPLHF. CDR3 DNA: TGTGCCAGCAGCTTAGAAGCAGGGGCCTATAATTCACCCCTCCACTTT.

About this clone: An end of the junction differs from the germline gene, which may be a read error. CDR3 nucleotide sequence: TGCGCCAGCAGCTTGGACGAACAGGGGGTAAGGAACTTC. The encoded protein is CASSLDEQGVRNF. The chain has TRBV5-1 and TRBJ1-2; 8 bases agree with TRBD1. The V gene's germline CDR1 is SGHRS and CDR2 YFSETQ. The CDR3 contains 13 residues.

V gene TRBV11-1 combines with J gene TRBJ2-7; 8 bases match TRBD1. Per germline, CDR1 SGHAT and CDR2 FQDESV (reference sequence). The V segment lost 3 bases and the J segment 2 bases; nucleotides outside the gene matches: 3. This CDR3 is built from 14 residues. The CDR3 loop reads CASSFLTGAYEQYF. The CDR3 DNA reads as TGTGCCAGCAGCTTTCTGACAGGGGCCTACGAGCAGTACTTC.

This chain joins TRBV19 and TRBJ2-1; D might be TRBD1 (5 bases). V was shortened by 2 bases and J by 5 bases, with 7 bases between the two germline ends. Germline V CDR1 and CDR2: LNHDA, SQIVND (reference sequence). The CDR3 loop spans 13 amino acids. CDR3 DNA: TGTGCCAGTAGTATACGACAGCACAATGAGCAGTTCTTC. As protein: CASSIRQHNEQFF.

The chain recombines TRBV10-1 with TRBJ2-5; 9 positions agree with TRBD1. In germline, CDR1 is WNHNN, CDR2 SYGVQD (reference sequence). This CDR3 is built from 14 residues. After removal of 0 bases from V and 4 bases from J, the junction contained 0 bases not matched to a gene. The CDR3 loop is CASSESTGGETQYF. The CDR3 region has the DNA TGCGCCAGCAGTGAGTCGACAGGGGGAGAGACCCAGTACTTC.

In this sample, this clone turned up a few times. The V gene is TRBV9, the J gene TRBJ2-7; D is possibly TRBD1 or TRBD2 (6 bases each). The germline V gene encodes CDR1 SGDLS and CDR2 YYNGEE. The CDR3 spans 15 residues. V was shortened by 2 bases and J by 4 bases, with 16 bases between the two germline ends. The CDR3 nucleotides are TGTGCCAGCAGCGTTGAGGGGGTAGCGGAGTACGAGCAGTACTTC. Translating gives CASSVEGVAEYEQYF.

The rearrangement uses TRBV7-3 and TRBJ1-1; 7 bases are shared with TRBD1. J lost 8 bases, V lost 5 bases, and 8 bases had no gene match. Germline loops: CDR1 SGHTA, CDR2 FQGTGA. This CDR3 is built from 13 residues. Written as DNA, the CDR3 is TGTGCCAGCAGCCCCTCTCCGGACAGGGAAGCTTTCTTT. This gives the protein CASSPSPDREAFF.

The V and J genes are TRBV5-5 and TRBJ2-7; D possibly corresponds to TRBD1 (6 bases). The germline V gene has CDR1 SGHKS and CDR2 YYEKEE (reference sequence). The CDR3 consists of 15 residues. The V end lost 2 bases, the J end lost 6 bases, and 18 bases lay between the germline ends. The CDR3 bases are TGTGCCAGCAGCTTCCCGGGGACGGTACAGGGCGAGCAGTACTTC. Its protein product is CASSFPGTVQGEQYF. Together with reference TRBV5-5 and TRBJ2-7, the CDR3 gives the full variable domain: DAGVTQSPTHLIKTRGQQVTLRCSPISGHKSVSWYQQVLGQGPQFIFQYYEKEERGRGNFPDRFSARQFPNYSSELNVNALLLGDSALYLCASSFPGTVQGEQYFGPGTRLTVT.

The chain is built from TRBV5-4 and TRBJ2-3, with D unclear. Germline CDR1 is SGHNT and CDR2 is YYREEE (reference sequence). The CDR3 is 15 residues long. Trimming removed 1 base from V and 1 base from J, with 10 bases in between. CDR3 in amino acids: CASSLSGVGTDTQYF. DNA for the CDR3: TGTGCCAGCAGCTTGTCTGGGGTTGGCACAGATACGCAGTATTTT.